The entry below gives a single T cell receptor beta chain sequence along with its context. This entry is derived from a study of cytomegalovirus exposure and HLA in healthy donors. In the study overall: The same platform was used for the 90 to 150 validation repertoires and the roughly 680 first-cohort repertoires, a later analysis reported.

This CDR3 has 17 residues. Trimming cost V 2 bases and J 7 bases; bases outside gene matches: 13. The germline gives CDR1 SNHLY, CDR2 FYNNEI. Libraries were prepared by immunoSEQ multiplex PCR; TCRdb keeps only in-frame clonotypes and omits some of them. The sample consists of about 150,000 clones, 80% to 90% of them appearing once. The chain employs TRBV2 and TRBJ2-1; 8 bases align to TRBD1. The source material was PBMCs. The TCR comes from a man between 18 and 29 years old in good health and CMV-seropositive. The CDR3 region has the DNA TGTGCCAGCAGTGAAAGGAGGGGGACAGGCCGGTGGAATGAGCAGTTCTTC. Translated, it gives CASSERRGTGRWNEQFF.